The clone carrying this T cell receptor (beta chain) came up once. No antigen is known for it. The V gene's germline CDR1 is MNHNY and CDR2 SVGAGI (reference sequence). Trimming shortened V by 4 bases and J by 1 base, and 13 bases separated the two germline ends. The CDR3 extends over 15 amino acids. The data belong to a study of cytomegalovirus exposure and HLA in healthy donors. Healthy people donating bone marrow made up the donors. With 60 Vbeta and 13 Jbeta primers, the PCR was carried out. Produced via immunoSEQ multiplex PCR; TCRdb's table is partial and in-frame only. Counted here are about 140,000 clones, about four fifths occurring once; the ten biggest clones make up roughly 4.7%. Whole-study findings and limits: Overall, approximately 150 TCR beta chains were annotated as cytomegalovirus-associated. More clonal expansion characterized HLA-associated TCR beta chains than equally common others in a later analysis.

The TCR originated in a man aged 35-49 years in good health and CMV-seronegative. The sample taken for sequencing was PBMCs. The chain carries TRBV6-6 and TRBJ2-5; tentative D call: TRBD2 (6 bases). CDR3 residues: CASSSPGLLQETQYF. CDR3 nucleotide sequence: TGTGCCAGCAGTTCCCCGGGACTTCTCCAAGAGACCCAGTACTTC.